The 28 T cell receptor beta chains presented below share a single source sample, sequenced in a study of PD-1 blockade in classical Hodgkin lymphoma. Following autologous stem cell transplantation, relapse occurred in every patient, and exposure to brentuximab vedotin varied. Assay used: immunoSEQ multiplex PCR; TCRdb lists only in-frame clones, some missing. The sample lists about 85,000 clones; 80% to 95% were seen once. Sequencing used peripheral blood mononuclear cells (PBMCs), obtained before the second cycle of nivolumab. The receptors were gathered from a human donor with classical Hodgkin lymphoma.

The gene calls are TRBV29-1 and TRBJ1-3, with 7 bases matching TRBD1. The CDR3 length is 15 residues. Trimming cost V 7 bases and J 4 bases; bases outside gene matches: 13. Germline CDR1 reads SQVTM; CDR2 reads ANQGSEA. The chain's CDR3 is CSARIDRARGNTIYF. Written as DNA, the CDR3 is TGCAGCGCCAGGATAGACAGGGCAAGAGGAAACACCATATATTTT.

The chain is built from TRBV2 and TRBJ1-2, with unresolved D. There are 15 residues in the CDR3. Germline V gene lookup returns CDR1 SNHLY and CDR2 FYNNEI. V was shortened by 6 bases and J by 4 bases, with 18 bases between the two germline ends. The CDR3 DNA reads as TGTGCCAGCAGCCCCCTAGGGCAGGTTACCTATGGCTACACCTTC. This codes for CASSPLGQVTYGYTF.

The J gene is TRBJ1-2, the V gene TRBV5-1, with no clear D. The length of the CDR3 is 14 residues. CDR1 is SGHRS, CDR2 YFSETQ, per germline. Deletions cut 0 bases from V and 4 bases from J, with 10 bases between. CDR3 sequence reads: CASSLEGRPYGYTF. For the CDR3, the DNA is TGCGCCAGCAGCTTGGAAGGCAGGCCCTATGGCTACACCTTC.

This rearrangement joins TRBV19 to TRBJ1-5, with 7 bases identical to TRBD1. J gave up 5 bases and V 4 bases, and 11 bases lay outside the gene matches. The CDR3 length is 16 residues. CDR1 is LNHDA and CDR2 is SQIVND in the germline V gene (reference sequence). CDR3 region: CASSNLLGQSHQPQHF. In DNA, the CDR3 is TGTGCCAGTAGTAACCTCCTGGGACAGTCCCATCAGCCCCAGCATTTT.

The J gene is TRBJ2-6, the V gene TRBV28; D unresolved. Germline V gene data show CDR1 as MDHEN and CDR2 as SYDVKM. Trimming removed 7 bases at V and 2 bases at J, with 12 bases between. The CDR3 is 15 amino acids. The CDR3 sequence: CASTKTKPGANVLTF. CDR3 bases: TGTGCCAGCACAAAAACTAAACCTGGGGCCAACGTCCTGACTTTC.

The chain joins TRBV9 to TRBJ2-7; 9 nucleotides line up with TRBD1. The CDR3 runs 17 residues. V gave up 0 bases and J gave up 1 base; unmatched junction bases: 8. The V gene's germline CDR1 is SGDLS and CDR2 YYNGEE. CDR3 residues: CASSVGTGVTSSYEQYF. The CDR3 nucleotides are TGTGCCAGCAGCGTAGGGACAGGGGTTACGTCTTCCTACGAGCAGTACTTC.

This clone has at least ten counts. V and J are TRBV6-4 and TRBJ1-3, with TRBD1 identical over 8 bases. This CDR3 is built from 14 residues. The J segment lost 0 bases and the V segment lost 9 bases, leaving 4 bases of the junction unmatched. Germline V gene sequence: CDR1 MRHNA, CDR2 SNTAGT. In DNA form, the CDR3 reads TGTGCCAGAACAACAGGGGGCTCTGGAAACACCATATATTTT. Its translation is CARTTGGSGNTIYF.

This chain links TRBV27 with TRBJ2-2; TRBD2 matches 9 bases. CDR1 is MNHEY, CDR2 SMNVEV, per germline (reference sequence). The CDR3 spans 16 residues. V lost 3 bases and J lost 8; bases outside the gene matches: 10. CDR3 sequence reads: CASSFFLAGGPGELFF. The CDR3 DNA is TGTGCCAGCAGTTTCTTCCTGGCGGGAGGGCCAGGGGAGCTGTTTTTT.

With regard to this clone: This specimen includes other DNA sequences encoding the same CDR3. The CDR3 loop is CASSPRQGAGNQPQHF. DNA of the CDR3: TGTGCCAGTAGTCCCCGACAGGGGGCCGGGAATCAGCCCCAGCATTTT. This sequence joins TRBV19 and TRBJ1-5, with TRBD1 identical over 10 bases. CDR1 and CDR2 from the germline V gene are LNHDA and SQIVND (reference sequence). The CDR3 sequence is 16 residues long. Trimming removed 5 bases from V and 4 bases from J; junction bases left unmatched: 8. Supplemented by reference TRBV19 and TRBJ1-5, the full variable domain reads DGGITQSPKYLFRKEGQNVTLSCEQNLNHDAMYWYRQDPGQGLRLIYYSQIVNDFQKGDIAEGYSVSREKKESFPLTVTSAQKNPTAFYLCASSPRQGAGNQPQHFGDGTRLSIL.

The chain carries TRBV28 and TRBJ2-5; D is ambiguous. The CDR3 is 14 residues long. V lost 5 bases, J lost 5 bases, and 15 bases lay in between. Germline V gives CDR1 MDHEN, CDR2 SYDVKM. The CDR3 sequence: CASSTVQEVETQYF. The CDR3 nucleotides read TGTGCCAGCAGTACCGTCCAAGAGGTGGAGACCCAGTACTTC.

The V and J genes are TRBV18 and TRBJ1-2; 10 bases match TRBD1. The V gene end was trimmed by 4 bases and the J gene end by 4 bases; junction bases not matched to a gene: 6. Germline-derived CDR1 and CDR2 are KGHSH and LQKENI. There are 15 residues in the CDR3. The DNA for the CDR3 is TGTGCCAGCTCACGACCGGGACAGGGGATCTATGGCTACACCTTC. It yields the protein CASSRPGQGIYGYTF.

V usage is TRBV19 and J usage is TRBJ2-5; D might be TRBD2 (6 bases). Deletions cut 3 bases from V and 1 base from J, with 9 bases between. Per germline, CDR1 LNHDA and CDR2 SQIVND (reference sequence). The CDR3 is made up of 14 amino acids. The CDR3 region is CASSMEGRQETQYF. In DNA, the CDR3 is TGTGCCAGTAGTATGGAGGGGCGCCAAGAGACCCAGTACTTC.

The chain is built from TRBV5-8 and TRBJ2-7; D is perhaps TRBD1 (6 bases). The germline CDR1 and CDR2 sequences are SGHTS and YDEGEE. The CDR3 spans 15 residues. Trimming cost V 2 bases and J 0 bases, with 12 bases left between them. The CDR3 DNA reads as TGTGCCAGCAGCTTCCTCCAGGGGAGCTCCTACGAGCAGTACTTC. The encoded protein is CASSFLQGSSYEQYF.

The count of this clone is one. This chain connects TRBV6-6 to TRBJ1-1, with D hard to call. V shed 6 bases and J shed 1 base, with 9 bases lying between them. This CDR3 is 13 amino acids long. Germline V lookup: CDR1 MNHNY, CDR2 SVGAGI (reference sequence). The CDR3 sequence: CASSFLQNTEAFF. The DNA for the CDR3 is TGTGCCAGCAGCTTCCTGCAGAACACTGAAGCTTTCTTT.

On this clone itself: Different DNA sequences within this sample yield the same CDR3. The chain's CDR3 is CAWRLRGSTEAFF. In DNA, the CDR3 is TGTGCCTGGAGGTTAAGGGGTAGCACTGAAGCTTTCTTT. This sequence joins TRBV30 and TRBJ1-1; tentatively, D is TRBD1 (5 bases). Looked up from germline, CDR1 is GTSNPN and CDR2 is SVGIG (reference sequence). Deletions cut 3 bases from V and 4 bases from J, with 12 bases between. This CDR3 region has 13 residues. The full variable domain, rest sourced from reference TRBV30 and TRBJ1-1, is SQTIHQWPATLVQPVGSPLSLECTVEGTSNPNLYWYRQAAGRGLQLLFYSVGIGQISSEVPQNLSASRPQDRQFILSSKKLLLSDSGFYLCAWRLRGSTEAFFGQGTRLTVV.

The V gene is TRBV6-6, the J gene TRBJ1-1, with D possibly TRBD1 on 5 matching bases. The CDR3 sequence is 16 residues long. Germline loops: CDR1 MNHNY, CDR2 SVGAGI (reference sequence). Trimming removed 2 bases from V and 1 base from J, with 14 bases in between. The CDR3 reads CASSYKSRDGNTEAFF. The CDR3, as DNA: TGTGCCAGCAGTTACAAGTCCCGGGACGGGAACACTGAAGCTTTCTTT.

The rearrangement uses TRBV6-5 and TRBJ1-1; 8 bases align to TRBD1. Germline V gene lookup returns CDR1 MNHEY and CDR2 SVGAGI. The CDR3 sequence is 14 residues long. V shed 4 bases and J 0 bases; nucleotides not matched to a gene: 1. CDR3 loop: CASSWGQVNTEAFF. CDR3 nucleotides: TGTGCCAGCAGTTGGGGACAGGTGAACACTGAAGCTTTCTTT.

The chain couples TRBV28 to TRBJ1-2; D is undetermined. The CDR3 has 15 amino acids. The ends were cut back, 6 bases at V and 4 bases at J, with 18 bases in the middle. Germline V gives CDR1 MDHEN, CDR2 SYDVKM. The CDR3 loop is CASRLDPAMPYGYTF. CDR3 nucleotide sequence: TGTGCCAGCAGGCTTGATCCGGCCATGCCCTATGGCTACACCTTC.

V is TRBV7-9 and J is TRBJ2-7, with 8 bases fitting TRBD2. The CDR3 runs to 16 residues. V trimming: 1 base; J trimming: 4 bases; junction bases outside the gene matches: 9. The germline V gene encodes CDR1 SEHNR and CDR2 FQNEAQ (reference sequence). The CDR3 nucleotides read TGTGCCAGCAGCTTAGGAAGCGGGAGTGGGGTATACGAGCAGTACTTC. Translated: CASSLGSGSGVYEQYF.

The V gene is TRBV2, the J gene TRBJ1-5, with D possibly matching TRBD1 (5 bases). Germline V gene sequence: CDR1 SNHLY, CDR2 FYNNEI. The CDR3 is 14 residues long. The ends were cut back, 4 bases at V and 7 bases at J, with 14 bases in the middle. CDR3 nucleotides: TGTGCCAGCAGTGGGACATCGGAAGGGCAGCCCCAGCATTTT. This translates into CASSGTSEGQPQHF.

This chain joins TRBV6-5 and TRBJ1-1; D is perhaps TRBD1 (5 bases). CDR3 length equals 15 residues. Trimming removed 11 bases at V and 0 bases at J, with 19 bases between. Germline V gene sequence: CDR1 MNHEY, CDR2 SVGAGI. In DNA, the CDR3 is TGTGCCGCAAGCCAGGGCATCTGGATGAACACTGAAGCTTTCTTT. This translates into CAASQGIWMNTEAFF.

The rearrangement uses TRBV28 and TRBJ1-2, with unresolved D. V lost 1 base and J 5 bases, leaving 8 bases between the germline ends. The CDR3 sequence is 13 residues long. The germline CDR1 and CDR2 sequences are MDHEN and SYDVKM. CDR3 loop: CASSLLIGYGYTF. Written as DNA, the CDR3 is TGTGCCAGCAGTTTATTGATAGGGTATGGCTACACCTTC.

The rearrangement links TRBV11-2 to TRBJ2-3; D is ambiguous. Per the germline V gene, CDR1 is SGHAT and CDR2 is FQNNGV. The V end was cut by 5 bases, the J end by 6 bases, with 9 bases between. This CDR3 is built from 12 residues. As DNA, the CDR3 is TGTGCCAGCAGCCCGACATGGGATACGCAGTATTTT. It is translated as CASSPTWDTQYF.

The CDR3 DNA reads as TGTGCCAGCAGCTTACGTCCTAGCGGGAGGACCGAAGATACGCAGTATTTT. Translating gives CASSLRPSGRTEDTQYF. This sequence joins TRBV7-2 and TRBJ2-3, with 11 positions matching TRBD2. Germline V gene sequence: CDR1 SGHTA, CDR2 FQGNSA. CDR3 length: 17 residues. The ends lost 2 bases at V and 5 bases at J; junction bases unmatched: 9.

This chain links TRBV5-1 with TRBJ2-5, with 11 bases aligning to TRBD2. From germline, CDR1 is SGHRS and CDR2 YFSETQ. Trimming removed 4 bases from V and 4 bases from J; junction bases left unmatched: 6. The CDR3 extends over 15 amino acids. The CDR3 is CASSGNGLAGETQYF. As DNA, the CDR3 is TGCGCCAGCAGCGGAAACGGACTAGCGGGAGAGACCCAGTACTTC.

V usage is TRBV4-1 and J usage is TRBJ1-3; D is undetermined. The germline V gene encodes CDR1 MGHRA and CDR2 YSYEKL. The V and J ends lost 0 bases and 3 bases respectively, with 6 bases between them. The CDR3 consists of 14 residues. CDR3 region: CASSQEHLGNTIYF. The CDR3 nucleotides are TGCGCCAGCAGCCAAGAACACCTTGGAAACACCATATATTTT.

This clone is a singleton in its sample. The chain combines TRBV4-1 with TRBJ2-5; a possible D gene is TRBD2 (5 bases). Germline CDR1 is MGHRA and CDR2 is YSYEKL. V gave up 5 bases and J gave up 0 bases, with 16 bases separating them. This CDR3 has 16 amino acids. CDR3 sequence: CASSLLGGLYQETQYF. CDR3 bases: TGCGCCAGCAGCTTACTAGGCGGGTTGTACCAAGAGACCCAGTACTTC.

This chain joins TRBV9 and TRBJ2-3; 14 nucleotides match TRBD2. The germline V gene has CDR1 SGDLS and CDR2 YYNGEE. CDR3 length: 17 residues. Germline trimming cut 0 bases from V and 6 bases from J; bases unmatched to any gene: 6. The CDR3 coding sequence is TGTGCCAGCAGCGTAGGTGGGACTAGCGGGAGAAGGGATACGCAGTATTTT. This sequence encodes CASSVGGTSGRRDTQYF.